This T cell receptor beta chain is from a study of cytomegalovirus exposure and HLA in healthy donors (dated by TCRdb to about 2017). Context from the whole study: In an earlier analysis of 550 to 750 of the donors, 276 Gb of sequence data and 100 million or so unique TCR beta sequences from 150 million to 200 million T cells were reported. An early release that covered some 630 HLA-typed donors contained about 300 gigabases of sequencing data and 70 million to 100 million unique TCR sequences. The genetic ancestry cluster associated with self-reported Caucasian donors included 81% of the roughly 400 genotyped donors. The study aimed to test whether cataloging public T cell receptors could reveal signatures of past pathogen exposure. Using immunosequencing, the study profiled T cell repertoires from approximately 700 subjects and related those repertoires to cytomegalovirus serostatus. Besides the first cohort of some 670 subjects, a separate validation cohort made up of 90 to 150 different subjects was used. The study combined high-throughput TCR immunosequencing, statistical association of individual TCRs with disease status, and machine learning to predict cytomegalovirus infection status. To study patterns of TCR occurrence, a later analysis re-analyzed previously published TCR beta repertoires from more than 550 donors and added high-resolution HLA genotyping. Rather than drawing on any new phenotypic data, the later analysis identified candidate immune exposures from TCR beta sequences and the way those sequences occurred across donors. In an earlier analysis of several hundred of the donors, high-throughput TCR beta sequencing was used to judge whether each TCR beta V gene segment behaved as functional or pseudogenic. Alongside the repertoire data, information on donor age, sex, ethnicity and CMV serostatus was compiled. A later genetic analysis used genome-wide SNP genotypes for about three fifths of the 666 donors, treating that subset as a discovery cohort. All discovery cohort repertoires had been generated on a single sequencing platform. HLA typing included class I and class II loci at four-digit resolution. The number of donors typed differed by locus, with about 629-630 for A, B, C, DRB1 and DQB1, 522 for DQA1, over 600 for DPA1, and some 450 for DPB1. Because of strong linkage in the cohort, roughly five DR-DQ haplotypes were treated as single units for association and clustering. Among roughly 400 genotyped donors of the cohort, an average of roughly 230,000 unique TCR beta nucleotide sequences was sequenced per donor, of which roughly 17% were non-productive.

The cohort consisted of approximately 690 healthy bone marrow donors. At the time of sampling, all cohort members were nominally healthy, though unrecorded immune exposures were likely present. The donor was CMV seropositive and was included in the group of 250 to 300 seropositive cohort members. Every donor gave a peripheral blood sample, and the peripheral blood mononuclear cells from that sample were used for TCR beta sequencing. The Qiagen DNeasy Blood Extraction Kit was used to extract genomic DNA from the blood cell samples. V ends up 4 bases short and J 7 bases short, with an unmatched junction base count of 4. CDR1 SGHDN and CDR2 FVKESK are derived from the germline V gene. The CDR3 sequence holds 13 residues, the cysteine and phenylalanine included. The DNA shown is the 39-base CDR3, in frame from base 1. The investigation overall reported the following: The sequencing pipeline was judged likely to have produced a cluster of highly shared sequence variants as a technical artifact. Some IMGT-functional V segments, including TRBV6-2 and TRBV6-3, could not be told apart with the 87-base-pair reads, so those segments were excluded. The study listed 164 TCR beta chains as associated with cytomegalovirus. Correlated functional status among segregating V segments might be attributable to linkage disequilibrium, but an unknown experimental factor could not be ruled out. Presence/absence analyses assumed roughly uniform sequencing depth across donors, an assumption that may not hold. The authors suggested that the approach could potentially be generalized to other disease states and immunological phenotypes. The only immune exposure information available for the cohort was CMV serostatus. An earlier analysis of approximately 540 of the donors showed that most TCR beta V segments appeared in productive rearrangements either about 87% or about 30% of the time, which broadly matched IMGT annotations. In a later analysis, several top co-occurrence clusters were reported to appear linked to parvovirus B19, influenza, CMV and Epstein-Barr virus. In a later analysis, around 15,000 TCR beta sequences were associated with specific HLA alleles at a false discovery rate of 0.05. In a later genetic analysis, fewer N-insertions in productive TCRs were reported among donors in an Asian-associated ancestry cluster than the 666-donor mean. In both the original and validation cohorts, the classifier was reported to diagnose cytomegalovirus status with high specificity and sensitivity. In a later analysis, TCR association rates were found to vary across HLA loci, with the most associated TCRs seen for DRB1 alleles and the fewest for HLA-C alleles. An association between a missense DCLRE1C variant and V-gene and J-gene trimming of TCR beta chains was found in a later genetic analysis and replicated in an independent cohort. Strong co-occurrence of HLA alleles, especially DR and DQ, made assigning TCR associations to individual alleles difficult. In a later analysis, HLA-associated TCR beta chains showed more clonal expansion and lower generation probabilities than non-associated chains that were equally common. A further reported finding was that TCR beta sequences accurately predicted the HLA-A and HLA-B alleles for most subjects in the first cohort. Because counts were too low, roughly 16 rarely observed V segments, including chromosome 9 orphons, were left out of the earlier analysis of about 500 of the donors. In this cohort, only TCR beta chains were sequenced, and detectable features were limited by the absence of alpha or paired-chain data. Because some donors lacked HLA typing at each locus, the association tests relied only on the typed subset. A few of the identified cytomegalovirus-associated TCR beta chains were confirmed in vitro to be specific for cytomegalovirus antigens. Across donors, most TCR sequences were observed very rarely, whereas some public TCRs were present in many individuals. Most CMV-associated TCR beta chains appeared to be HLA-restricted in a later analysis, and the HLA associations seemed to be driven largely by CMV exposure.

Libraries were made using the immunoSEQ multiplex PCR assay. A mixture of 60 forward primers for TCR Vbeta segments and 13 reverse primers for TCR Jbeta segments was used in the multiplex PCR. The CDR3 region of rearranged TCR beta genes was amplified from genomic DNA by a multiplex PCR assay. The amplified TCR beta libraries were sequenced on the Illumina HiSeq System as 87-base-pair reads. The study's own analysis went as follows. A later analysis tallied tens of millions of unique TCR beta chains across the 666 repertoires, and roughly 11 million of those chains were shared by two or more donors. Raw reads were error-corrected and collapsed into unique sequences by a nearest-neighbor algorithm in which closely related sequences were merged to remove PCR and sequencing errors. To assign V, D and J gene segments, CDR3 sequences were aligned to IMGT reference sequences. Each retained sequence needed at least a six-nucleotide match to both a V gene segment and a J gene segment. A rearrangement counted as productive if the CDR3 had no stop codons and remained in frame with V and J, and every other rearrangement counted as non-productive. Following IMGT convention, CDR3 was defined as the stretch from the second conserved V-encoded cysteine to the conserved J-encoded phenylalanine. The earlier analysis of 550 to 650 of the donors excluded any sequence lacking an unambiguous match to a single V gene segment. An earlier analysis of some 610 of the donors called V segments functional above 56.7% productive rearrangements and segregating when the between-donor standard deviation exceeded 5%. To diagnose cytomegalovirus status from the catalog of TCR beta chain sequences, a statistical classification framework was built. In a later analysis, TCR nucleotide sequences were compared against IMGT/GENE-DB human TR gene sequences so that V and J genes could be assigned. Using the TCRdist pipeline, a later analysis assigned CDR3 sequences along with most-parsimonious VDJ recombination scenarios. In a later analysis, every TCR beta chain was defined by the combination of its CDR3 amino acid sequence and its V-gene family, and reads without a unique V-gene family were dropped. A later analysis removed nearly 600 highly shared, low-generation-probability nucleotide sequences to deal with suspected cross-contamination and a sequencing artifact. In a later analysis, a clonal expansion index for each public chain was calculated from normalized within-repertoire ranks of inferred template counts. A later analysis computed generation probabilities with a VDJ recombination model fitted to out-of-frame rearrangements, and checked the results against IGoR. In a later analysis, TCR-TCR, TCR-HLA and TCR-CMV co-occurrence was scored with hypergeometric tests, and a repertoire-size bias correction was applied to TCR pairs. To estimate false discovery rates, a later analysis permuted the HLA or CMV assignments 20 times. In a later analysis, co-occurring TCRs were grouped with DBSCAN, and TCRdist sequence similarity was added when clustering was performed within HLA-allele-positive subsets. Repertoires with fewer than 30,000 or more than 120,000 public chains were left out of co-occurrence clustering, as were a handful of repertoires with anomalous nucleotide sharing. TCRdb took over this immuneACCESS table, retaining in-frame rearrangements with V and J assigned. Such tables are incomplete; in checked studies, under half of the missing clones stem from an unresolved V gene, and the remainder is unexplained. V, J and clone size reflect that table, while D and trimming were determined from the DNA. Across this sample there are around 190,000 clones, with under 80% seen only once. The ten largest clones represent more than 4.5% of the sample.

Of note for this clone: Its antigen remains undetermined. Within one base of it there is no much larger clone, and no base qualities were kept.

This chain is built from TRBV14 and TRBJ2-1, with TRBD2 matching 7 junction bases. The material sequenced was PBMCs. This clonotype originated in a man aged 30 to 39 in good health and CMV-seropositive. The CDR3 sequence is CASSLWGGNEQFF. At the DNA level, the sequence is TGTGCCAGCAGCCTCTGGGGGGGGAATGAGCAGTTCTTC. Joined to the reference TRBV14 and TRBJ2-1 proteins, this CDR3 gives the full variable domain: EAGVTQFPSHSVIEKGQTVTLRCDPISGHDNLYWYRRVMGKEIKFLLHFVKESKQDESGMPNNRFLAERTGGTYSTLKVQPAELEDSGVYFCASSLWGGNEQFFGPGTRLTVL.